The 31 T cell receptor beta chains below all came from one sample that was sequenced in a study of T cell responses to AZD1222 COVID-19 vaccine (dated by TCRdb to 2020 to 2023). The sample's time point, from its label and the paper: baseline before first vaccination. Libraries were prepared through the immunoSEQ multiplex PCR assay. What TCRdb holds here is the immuneACCESS table cut down to in-frame rearrangements. Part of the clones is not present; checked against another copy, under half of the missing clones reflect an unresolved V gene, and the others are unexplained. Within this sample are over 150,000 clones, with 90% of them counted one time only. The ten most abundant clones make up around 5.8% of the sample. The sample was peripheral blood, taken on day 0 of AZD1222 vaccination. The receptors were gathered from an adult in good health.

The chain carries TRBV19 and TRBJ1-5; TRBD1 agrees at 9 bases. After removal of 4 bases from V and 2 bases from J, the junction contained 3 bases not matched to a gene. The CDR3 runs to 15 residues. Per germline, CDR1 LNHDA and CDR2 SQIVND (reference sequence). CDR3 protein: CASSRDRVGNQPQHF. Written as DNA, the CDR3 is TGTGCCAGTAGTAGGGACAGGGTGGGCAATCAGCCCCAGCATTTT. The full variable domain, in which reference TRBV19 and TRBJ1-5 provide the parts outside the CDR3, is DGGITQSPKYLFRKEGQNVTLSCEQNLNHDAMYWYRQDPGQGLRLIYYSQIVNDFQKGDIAEGYSVSREKKESFPLTVTSAQKNPTAFYLCASSRDRVGNQPQHFGDGTRLSIL.

The rearrangement links TRBV28 to TRBJ1-5, with unresolved D. The germline gives CDR1 MDHEN, CDR2 SYDVKM. The CDR3 loop spans 13 amino acids. V shed 3 bases and J shed 4 bases, with 7 bases lying between them. The CDR3, as DNA: TGTGCCAGCAGTTTGTCGGCTAATCAGCCCCAGCATTTT. Protein sequence: CASSLSANQPQHF.

The chain has TRBV5-4 and TRBJ1-3; D possibly corresponds to TRBD1 (5 bases). The CDR3 is made up of 16 amino acids. Germline CDR1 is SGHNT and CDR2 is YYREEE (reference sequence). The V gene lost 4 bases and the J gene lost 4 bases, with 18 bases spanning the gap. CDR3 in amino acids: CASSPTRVGFGNTIYF. Written as DNA, the CDR3 is TGTGCCAGCAGCCCTACCAGGGTAGGGTTCGGAAACACCATATATTTT.

The chain uses TRBV18 and TRBJ1-4, with unresolved D. V was pared by 3 bases and J by 8 bases, with 16 bases between. CDR1 and CDR2 (germline): KGHSH, LQKENI. The CDR3 totals 15 residues. CDR3 DNA sequence: TGTGCCAGCTCACCGGGGTTAACGCTTCAGGAAAAACTGTTTTTT. Encoded protein: CASSPGLTLQEKLFF.

The gene calls are TRBV10-2 and TRBJ2-3; tentative D call: TRBD1 (6 bases). The germline CDR1 and CDR2 sequences are WSHSY and SAAADI. Trimming cost V 6 bases and J 0 bases, with 10 bases left between them. The CDR3 extends over 14 amino acids. The CDR3 DNA sequence: TGCGCCAGCAGGGAGGACAGAAGCACAGATACGCAGTATTTT. Its protein is CASREDRSTDTQYF.

This chain joins TRBV21-1 and TRBJ2-1; the D call TRBD1 from the table was never checked on the DNA. TRBV21-1 is labeled a pseudogene. This CDR3 has 19 residues. The CDR3 region has the DNA TGTGCCAGCACCTGGGGAGGGGACAGGGAAGGGGGTATTTACAATGAGCAGTTCTTC. Encoded protein: CASTWGGDREGGIYNEQFF.

The gene calls are TRBV5-4 and TRBJ2-7, with D perhaps matching TRBD1 (6 bases). The ends were cut back, 0 bases at V and 7 bases at J, with 14 bases in the middle. CDR3 length equals 14 residues. The germline CDR1 and CDR2 sequences are SGHNT and YYREEE (reference sequence). In DNA form, the CDR3 reads TGTGCCAGCAGCTTGGAGGGCAGGGGCCGTGAGCAGTACTTC. Protein: CASSLEGRGREQYF.

The chain carries TRBV5-1 and TRBJ1-3, with unresolved D. The V gene's germline CDR1 is SGHRS and CDR2 YFSETQ. The CDR3 runs 15 residues. V shed 0 bases and J shed 0 bases, with 7 bases lying between them. The CDR3 region has the DNA TGCGCCAGCAGCTTGGTGCCGGCCTCTGGAAACACCATATATTTT. Translated, it gives CASSLVPASGNTIYF.

Notes on this clone: The same CDR3 is also encoded by other DNA sequences in this sample. V usage is TRBV18 and J usage is TRBJ1-3; D is undetermined. V was cut by 6 bases and J by 0 bases, with 6 bases left in between. Germline CDR1 and CDR2: KGHSH and LQKENI. CDR3 length: 13 residues. Written as DNA, the CDR3 is TGTGCCAGCTCGTCCGGCTCTGGAAACACCATATATTTT. This sequence encodes CASSSGSGNTIYF.

This clone was seen only a few times. The V and J genes are TRBV2 and TRBJ2-2; TRBD1 matches at 11 bases. The ends lost 6 bases at V and 3 bases at J; junction bases unmatched: 6. This CDR3 region has 16 residues. Germline-derived CDR1 and CDR2 are SNHLY and FYNNEI. CDR3 sequence reads: CASRDRGQEYTGELFF. For the CDR3, the DNA is TGTGCCAGCAGGGACAGGGGGCAAGAGTACACCGGGGAGCTGTTTTTT.

This chain connects TRBV13 to TRBJ1-4; TRBD1 agrees at 10 bases. Germline V gene data show CDR1 as PRHDT and CDR2 as FYEKMQ (reference sequence). There are 15 residues in the CDR3. Trimming cost V 0 bases and J 9 bases; bases outside gene matches: 4. The DNA of the CDR3 is TGTGCCAGCAGCTTAGGTGGGACAGGGGACAAAAAACTGTTTTTT. Encoded protein: CASSLGGTGDKKLFF. Looking up the rest from reference TRBV13 and TRBJ1-4 gives the full variable domain: AAGVIQSPRHLIKEKRETATLKCYPIPRHDTVYWYQQGPGQDPQFLISFYEKMQSDKGSIPDRFSAQQFSDYHSELNMSSLELGDSALYFCASSLGGTGDKKLFFGSGTQLSVL.

This rearrangement joins TRBV19 to TRBJ1-1; D ambiguous. Trimming pared 7 bases from V and 1 base from J, leaving 7 bases between. CDR3 length equals 12 residues. The germline gives CDR1 LNHDA, CDR2 SQIVND (reference sequence). For the CDR3, the DNA is TGTGCCAGTACTCGAGGGAACACTGAAGCTTTCTTT. Its translation is CASTRGNTEAFF.

The rearrangement links TRBV3-1 (or the pseudogene TRBV3-2) to TRBJ1-5; weak D call: TRBD1 (5 bases). Germline-derived CDR1 and CDR2 are LGHDT and YNNKEL (reference sequence). This CDR3 contains 16 residues. V was cut by 0 bases and J by 2 bases, with 11 bases left in between. The CDR3 reads CASSQEKGIGNQPQHF. CDR3 nucleotide sequence: TGTGCCAGCAGCCAAGAGAAGGGGATAGGCAATCAGCCCCAGCATTTT.

This clone appeared once. The V and J genes are TRBV3-1 (or the pseudogene TRBV3-2) and TRBJ2-1; perhaps TRBD2 as D (5 bases). V was shortened by 4 bases and J by 6 bases, with 10 bases between the two germline ends. This CDR3 has 13 residues. Germline assignment: CDR1 LGHDT and CDR2 YNNKEL (reference sequence). Here the CDR3 DNA reads TGTGCCAGCAGCCTTACTAGTATCAATGAGCAGTTCTTC. It yields the protein CASSLTSINEQFF.

V usage is TRBV7-2 and J usage is TRBJ2-5, with D possibly called TRBD1 or TRBD2 (5 bases each). The CDR3 totals 14 residues. From germline, CDR1 is SGHTA and CDR2 FQGNSA. V dropped 5 bases and J dropped 5 bases, with 15 bases sitting between them. The CDR3 protein is CASSGWGSLETQYF. As DNA, the CDR3 is TGTGCCAGCAGCGGGTGGGGGTCTCTCGAGACCCAGTACTTC.

The J gene is TRBJ1-4, the V gene TRBV5-1; D unclear. The CDR3 is made up of 16 amino acids. Trimming left V 0 bases short and J 1 base short, with 10 bases between. Germline assignment: CDR1 SGHRS and CDR2 YFSETQ. The CDR3 here is CASSLDYGGTNEKLFF. DNA for the CDR3: TGCGCCAGCAGCTTGGATTACGGTGGAACTAATGAAAAACTGTTTTTT.

V usage is TRBV20-1 and J usage is TRBJ1-6; D call uncertain. The CDR3 covers 11 residues. Trimming took off 4 bases at V and 6 bases at J, with 4 bases between the two ends. CDR1 and CDR2 from the germline V gene are DFQATT and SNEGSKA (reference sequence). CDR3 coding DNA: TGCAGTGCTACGGTTAATTCACCCCTCCACTTT. Translation: CSATVNSPLHF.

CDR3 residues: CASSRNTIYF. For the CDR3, the DNA is TGTGCCAGCAGCCGAAACACCATATATTTT. The J gene is TRBJ1-3, the V gene TRBV28; D unresolved. The CDR3 sequence is 10 residues long. V was shortened by 6 bases and J by 5 bases, with 2 bases between the two germline ends. The germline gives CDR1 MDHEN, CDR2 SYDVKM.

In DNA, the CDR3 is TGTGCCACCAGTGATGCCGGGCCCAACTATGGCTACACCTTC. Translated, it gives CATSDAGPNYGYTF. The chain links TRBV24-1 to TRBJ1-2, with D unresolved. Germline values: CDR1 KGHDR, CDR2 SFDVKD. The V end lost 3 bases, the J end lost 2 bases, and 9 bases lay between the germline ends. This CDR3 is 14 amino acids long.

The chain joins TRBV13 to TRBJ2-7; TRBD2 might be the D (5 bases). Germline V CDR1 and CDR2: PRHDT, FYEKMQ (reference sequence). Between the trimmed V and J ends, which lost 8 bases and 5 bases, there was a span of 19 bases. The CDR3 runs 14 residues. CDR3 region: CASRLWALRDEQYF. The DNA for the CDR3 is TGTGCCAGCCGACTGTGGGCGCTGAGGGACGAGCAGTACTTC.

V is TRBV7-9 and J is TRBJ1-1; D is possibly TRBD1 (5 bases). Germline CDR1 SEHNR, CDR2 FQNEAQ (reference sequence). The germline V and J ends were trimmed by 5 bases and 1 base, with 17 bases remaining between them. The CDR3 contains 16 residues. CDR3 loop: CASSDTGRFGNTEAFF. The CDR3 nucleotides are TGTGCCAGCAGCGACACAGGCAGGTTCGGGAACACTGAAGCTTTCTTT. The full variable domain, rest sourced from reference TRBV7-9 and TRBJ1-1, is DTGVSQNPRHKITKRGQNVTFRCDPISEHNRLYWYRQTLGQGPEFLTYFQNEAQLEKSRLLSDRFSAERPKGSFSTLEIQRTEQGDSAMYLCASSDTGRFGNTEAFFGQGTRLTVV.

This chain uses TRBV4-2 with TRBJ2-1, with D perhaps TRBD2 (6 bases). Trimming removed 2 bases at V and 3 bases at J, with 8 bases between. Germline V gene lookup returns CDR1 LGHNA and CDR2 YNFKEQ. The CDR3 is 14 residues long. The CDR3 loop reads CASSQPTSYNEQFF. As DNA, the CDR3 is TGTGCCAGCAGCCAACCGACTAGCTACAATGAGCAGTTCTTC.

V and J are TRBV7-2 and TRBJ1-2; the D gene is possibly TRBD1 (6 bases). Between the trimmed V and J ends, which lost 2 bases and 4 bases, there was a span of 14 bases. Germline assignment: CDR1 SGHTA and CDR2 FQGNSA. There are 15 residues in the CDR3. This chain's CDR3 is CASSLLPGVGYGYTF. In DNA form, the CDR3 reads TGTGCCAGCAGCTTACTACCAGGGGTCGGCTATGGCTACACCTTC.

The chain recombines TRBV6-5 with TRBJ1-5, with a possible D match to TRBD1 (6 bases). Trimming pared 5 bases from V and 7 bases from J, leaving 12 bases between. Germline values: CDR1 MNHEY, CDR2 SVGAGI. The CDR3 contains 13 residues. The CDR3, as DNA: TGTGCCAGCAGTCCAGGGGTGGGCCAGCCCCAGCATTTT. It translates to CASSPGVGQPQHF.

V and J are TRBV6-4 and TRBJ2-3; D tentatively fits TRBD1 or TRBD2 (5 bases each). Germline loops: CDR1 MRHNA, CDR2 SNTAGT. The CDR3 length is 13 residues. The V gene lost 2 bases and the J gene lost 6 bases, with 9 bases spanning the gap. This chain's CDR3 is CASSDVWGDTQYF. The CDR3 DNA reads as TGTGCCAGCAGTGACGTGTGGGGGGATACGCAGTATTTT.

The V and J genes are TRBV30 and TRBJ1-3, with a weak D call TRBD1 (5 bases). Trimming cost V 2 bases and J 4 bases, with 12 bases left between them. CDR3 length equals 14 residues. CDR1 and CDR2 (germline): GTSNPN, SVGIG (reference sequence). CDR3 coding DNA: TGTGCCTGGAGTCTCGGGACGGGAGGAAACACCATATATTTT. Protein product: CAWSLGTGGNTIYF.

The rearrangement joins TRBV7-2 to TRBJ2-1; D may be TRBD2 (6 bases). With 4 bases removed from V and 4 bases from J, the gap between germline ends came to 14 bases. The germline V gene has CDR1 SGHTA and CDR2 FQGNSA. The length of the CDR3 is 15 residues. CDR3 coding DNA: TGTGCCAGCAGCTATGGGATAGCGGAATACAATGAGCAGTTCTTC. Amino acid sequence: CASSYGIAEYNEQFF.

This clone was detected only a few times. The genes are TRBV6-1 and TRBJ1-2, with D perhaps TRBD1 (5 bases). The V and J ends lost 2 bases and 0 bases respectively, with 16 bases between them. Germline V gene data show CDR1 as MNHNS and CDR2 as SASEGT. The CDR3 is made up of 17 amino acids. The CDR3: CASSERDRVHSNYGYTF. For the CDR3, the DNA is TGTGCCAGCAGTGAACGTGACAGAGTACATTCTAACTATGGCTACACCTTC.

CDR3 loop: CASSFEGGPYGYTF. The CDR3 DNA follows: TGTGCCAGCAGTTTTGAGGGCGGACCCTATGGCTACACCTTC. The chain carries TRBV28 and TRBJ1-2; D is uncertain. Deletions cut 3 bases from V and 4 bases from J, with 12 bases between. The CDR3 is 14 amino acids. The germline V gene has CDR1 MDHEN and CDR2 SYDVKM.

The V call is TRBV24-1, the J call TRBJ2-5; 8 bases align to TRBD2. Germline-derived CDR1 and CDR2 are KGHDR and SFDVKD. The CDR3 has 15 residues. Losses at the gene ends were 3 bases for V and 5 bases for J; bases not matched to a gene: 7. CDR3 amino acids: CATSDPSGSAETQYF. CDR3 nucleotide sequence: TGTGCCACCAGTGATCCCAGCGGGAGTGCGGAGACCCAGTACTTC.

The chain links TRBV13 to TRBJ1-5, with D perhaps matching TRBD1 (5 bases). Germline CDR1 is PRHDT and CDR2 is FYEKMQ (reference sequence). This CDR3 has 15 amino acids. The germline V and J ends were trimmed by 0 bases and 2 bases, with 8 bases remaining between them. CDR3 coding DNA: TGTGCCAGCAGCTTAGGAGGGGATGGCAATCAGCCCCAGCATTTT. This sequence encodes CASSLGGDGNQPQHF.